This T cell receptor beta chain is from a study of blood T cell repertoires in COVID-19. About the research overall: T cells, B-cell-depleted T cells, or PBMCs supplied cDNA or gDNA.

The cohort comprised adults aged roughly 18 to 95 years residing in 20 to 30 US areas. Categorization into cohorts depended on clinical history that participants reported. The length of the CDR3 is 13 residues. V lost 0 bases, J lost 5 bases, and 0 bases stayed unmatched. Germline loops: CDR1 SGHRS, CDR2 YFSETQ. This clone was seen a single time. The sample contains more than one DNA sequence encoding this CDR3. The data were produced by immunoSEQ multiplex PCR, yet TCRdb's version contains in-frame clones alone and is incomplete. The table includes hundreds of thousands of clones, roughly 86% detected once.

The sequence derives from a man aged 40-49 years in a cohort exposed to, infected with or recovered from COVID-19 (not recorded which). Input material: PBMCs or T cells enriched from blood (not recorded which). This chain links TRBV5-1 with TRBJ2-5; 8 bases match TRBD2. The chain's CDR3 is CASSLAGGETQYF. The DNA of the CDR3 is TGCGCCAGCAGCTTGGCGGGAGGGGAGACCCAGTACTTC. Based on the CDR3 plus reference TRBV5-1 and TRBJ2-5, the full variable domain is KAGVTQTPRYLIKTRGQQVTLSCSPISGHRSVSWYQQTPGQGLQFLFEYFSETQRNKGNFPGRFSGRQFSNSRSEMNVSTLELGDSALYLCASSLAGGETQYFGPGTRLLVL.